This TCR beta chain was captured in a study of cytomegalovirus exposure and HLA in healthy donors (dated by TCRdb to 2016 to 2017). General notes on the study: In an earlier analysis of under 750 of the donors, 276 Gb of sequence data and approximately 100 million unique TCR beta sequences from roughly 200 million T cells were reported. Alongside the repertoire data, information on donor age, sex, ethnicity and CMV serostatus was compiled. Roughly 5 DR-DQ haplotypes were treated as single units for association and clustering because of strong linkage in the cohort. Every discovery cohort repertoire had been produced on one sequencing platform. Among over 350 genotyped donors of the cohort, an average of around 240,000 unique TCR beta nucleotide sequences were sequenced per donor, 15% to 20% of them non-productive. The aim of the study was to test whether cataloging public T cell receptors could identify signatures of past pathogen exposure. About 330 gigabases of sequencing data and around 80 million unique TCR sequences made up an early release that covered approximately 700 HLA-typed donors. To study patterns of TCR occurrence, a later analysis re-analyzed previously published TCR beta repertoires from several hundred donors and added high-resolution HLA genotyping. Rather than using new phenotypic data, the later analysis identified candidate immune exposures from TCR beta sequences and from how often those sequences occurred across donors. In a later genetic analysis, genome-wide SNP genotypes for about 65% of the roughly 670 donors were used, and that subset was treated as a discovery cohort. The study profiled the T cell repertoires of hundreds of subjects by immunosequencing and related them to cytomegalovirus serostatus. Along with the approximately 670-subject first cohort, a separate validation cohort of around 120 different subjects was used. In an earlier analysis of 500 to 650 of the donors, high-throughput TCR beta sequencing was used to judge whether each TCR beta V gene segment behaved as functional or pseudogenic. The number of donors typed differed by locus, with about 629-630 for A, B, C, DRB1 and DQB1, 522 for DQA1, about 610 for DPA1, and around 460 for DPB1. Class I and class II HLA loci were covered by the typing at four-digit resolution. High-throughput TCR immunosequencing, statistical association of individual TCRs with disease status, and machine learning were combined to predict cytomegalovirus infection status. Of the approximately 400 genotyped donors, approximately 83% fell in the genetic ancestry cluster associated with self-reported Caucasian donors.

As for this clone: It has no known antigen specificity. Base qualities are not provided; no much larger clone lies one nucleotide away.

Libraries were made using the immunoSEQ multiplex PCR assay. A mixture of 60 forward primers for TCR Vbeta segments and 13 reverse primers for TCR Jbeta segments was used in the multiplex PCR. The CDR3 region of rearranged TCR beta genes was amplified from genomic DNA by a multiplex PCR assay. Amplified TCR beta libraries were sequenced as 87-base-pair reads on the Illumina HiSeq System. The paper's processing steps were these. Across the roughly 600 repertoires, a later analysis counted some 81 million unique TCR beta chains, around 11 million of which were shared by at least two donors. To remove PCR and sequencing errors, raw reads were error-corrected and collapsed into unique sequences using a nearest-neighbor algorithm that merged closely related sequences. V, D and J gene segments were assigned by aligning CDR3 sequences to IMGT reference sequences. For a sequence to be retained, at least a six-nucleotide match to both a V gene segment and a J gene segment was required. Rearrangements were called productive when the CDR3 lacked stop codons and stayed in frame with V and J; all others were non-productive. CDR3 was defined according to IMGT convention as the region running from the second conserved V-encoded cysteine to the conserved J-encoded phenylalanine. The earlier analysis of about 530 of the donors excluded any sequence lacking an unambiguous match to a single V gene segment. An earlier analysis of 500 to 700 of the donors classified V segments as functional when productive rearrangements were above 56.7% and as segregating when the standard deviation between donors was above 5%. A statistical classification framework was built to diagnose cytomegalovirus status from the catalog of TCR beta chain sequences. In a later analysis, V and J genes were assigned by comparing TCR nucleotide sequences against IMGT/GENE-DB human TR gene sequences. The TCRdist pipeline was used in a later analysis to assign CDR3 sequences and most-parsimonious VDJ recombination scenarios. In a later analysis, every TCR beta chain was defined by the combination of its CDR3 amino acid sequence and its V-gene family, and reads without a unique V-gene family were dropped. As a way to deal with suspected cross-contamination and a sequencing artifact, a later analysis dropped nearly 600 nucleotide sequences that were highly shared and had low generation probability. In a later analysis, a clonal expansion index for each public chain was calculated from normalized within-repertoire ranks of inferred template counts. Generation probabilities in a later analysis came from a VDJ recombination model fitted to out-of-frame rearrangements, and those results were checked against IGoR. A later analysis scored TCR-TCR, TCR-HLA and TCR-CMV co-occurrence with hypergeometric tests, applying a repertoire-size bias correction to TCR pairs. False discovery rates were estimated in a later analysis by permuting HLA or CMV assignments 20 times. In a later analysis, co-occurring TCRs were grouped using DBSCAN, and TCRdist sequence similarity was added for clustering within HLA-allele-positive subsets. For co-occurrence clustering, repertoires with fewer than 30,000 or more than 120,000 public chains were excluded, along with five or six repertoires with anomalous nucleotide sharing. TCRdb re-hosts the immuneACCESS table, in-frame sequences only. Its copies lack some clones; in the studies checked, an unresolved V gene accounts for under half of them, and the cause for the rest is not known. D and trimming were read from the DNA, whereas the V and J calls and clone size are those reported in that table. The table for this sample lists about 200,000 clones; roughly 80% of them were counted only once. The top ten clones comprise around 3.9% of the sample.

The cohort was made up of 666 healthy bone marrow donors. Cohort members were all nominally healthy when sampled, although unrecorded immune exposures were likely present. The donor tested CMV seronegative and was one of the 352 seronegative cohort members. Each donor provided a peripheral blood sample, and peripheral blood mononuclear cells were used for TCR beta sequencing. The Qiagen DNeasy Blood Extraction Kit was used to extract genomic DNA from the blood cell samples. Summary of the overall study and its limitations: This cohort had only TCR beta chains sequenced, and the lack of alpha or paired-chain data limited which features could be detected. Linkage disequilibrium might explain the correlated functional status among segregating V segments, but an unknown experimental factor could not be excluded. Because some donors lacked HLA typing at each locus, the association tests relied only on the typed subset. A further reported finding was that TCR beta sequences accurately predicted the HLA-A and HLA-B alleles for most subjects in the first cohort. Because counts were too low, seventeen rarely observed V segments, including chromosome 9 orphons, were left out of the earlier analysis of over 550 of the donors. In vitro tests confirmed that a few of the cytomegalovirus-associated TCR beta chains recognize cytomegalovirus antigens. For the cohort, immune exposure information was limited to CMV serostatus. Strong co-occurrence of HLA alleles, especially DR and DQ, made assigning TCR associations to individual alleles difficult. In an earlier analysis of some 640 of the donors, most TCR beta V segments were observed in productive rearrangements about 87% or about 30% of the time, broadly matching IMGT annotations. Compared with equally common non-associated chains, HLA-associated TCR beta chains in a later analysis were more clonally expanded and had lower generation probabilities. The authors suggested that the approach could potentially be extended to other disease states and immunological phenotypes. A group of highly shared sequence variants was considered likely to be a technical artifact of the sequencing pipeline. Several of the top co-occurrence clusters appeared to be linked to parvovirus B19, influenza, CMV and Epstein-Barr virus, according to a later analysis. Compared with the 666-donor mean, donors in an Asian-associated ancestry cluster had fewer N-insertions in productive TCRs, according to a later genetic analysis. At a false discovery rate of 0.05, a later analysis linked under 20,000 TCR beta sequences to specific HLA alleles. A later analysis found that most CMV-associated TCR beta chains appeared HLA-restricted, with HLA associations seemingly driven largely by CMV exposure. A later genetic analysis associated a missense DCLRE1C variant with V-gene and J-gene trimming of TCR beta chains, and an independent cohort replicated the association. Because the 87-base-pair reads could not distinguish some IMGT-functional V segments, including TRBV6-2 and TRBV6-3, those segments were excluded. The presence/absence analyses assumed that sequencing depth was roughly uniform across donors, and that assumption may not be true. The classifier was reported to diagnose cytomegalovirus status with high specificity and sensitivity in both the original cohort and the validation cohort. The study listed 150 to 200 TCR beta chains as associated with cytomegalovirus. According to a later analysis, TCR association rates differed among HLA loci, with DRB1 alleles showing the most associated TCRs and HLA-C alleles showing the fewest. While some public TCRs were present in many individuals, most TCR sequences turned up only very rarely across donors.

The CDR3 contains 18 residues, cysteine and phenylalanine counted. The kept DNA is CDR3 alone, 54 bases in frame from the first base. The V end gives up 3 bases and the J end 1 base, leaving 9 bases in the junction not matched to a gene. CDR1 SNHLY and CDR2 FYNNEI are derived from the germline V gene. This receptor was identified in a male donor in good health and CMV-seronegative. This sequence uses TRBV2 and TRBJ2-3; 11 bases in the junction line up with TRBD2. Sequencing was carried out using PBMCs. The base sequence is TGTGCCAGCAGTGACTCCCCGGGACTAGCGGCCCGCACAGATACGCAGTATTTT. It is translated as CASSDSPGLAARTDTQYF.